This TCR beta chain was sequenced for a study of spatial heterogeneity in lung cancer. Study-wide results and limits: Among blood samples, ubiquitous expanded tumor TCRs appeared more at resection than at follow-up.

This clonotype has a count of ten or more. The antigen remains unidentified. Every TCR cDNA molecule carried a tag that served as a unique molecular identifier. MiXCR, applied by TCRdb to the 5' RACE reads, yields one record per CDR3 protein. The sample lists tens of thousands of distinct CDR3 sequences, about 4.9% occurring once. Time point meaning: sample taken at primary tumor resection. Material for sequencing was whole RNA from tumor, nontumor lung or frozen PBMC, left unsorted. Samples came from roughly 70 TRACERx patients with untreated early-stage lung cancer. V lost 7 bases to trimming and J lost 6 bases; unmatched junction nucleotides: 4. CDR1 and CDR2 (germline): SNHLY, FYNNEI. The CDR3 sequence is 12 residues long.

The material sequenced was PBMCs, taken at surgery. This chain connects TRBV2 to TRBJ2-7; 9 positions match TRBD1. The clonotype originates from a male donor with early-stage non-small cell lung cancer. The CDR3 nucleotides are TGTGCCAGCACCCCGACAGGGGGCGAGCAGTACTTC. This sequence encodes CASTPTGGEQYF.